This T cell receptor beta chain came from a study of blood T cell repertoires in COVID-19. Study at large: T cells, B-cell-depleted T cells, or PBMCs supplied cDNA or gDNA.

Remarks on this clone: The same CDR3 is also encoded by other DNA sequences in this sample.

Researchers sorted participants into cohorts using their self-reported clinical history. The authors' processing: Amplification from reference gene primers served as the basis for estimated nucleated cell counts. Clones were sequenced by immunoSEQ multiplex PCR, and TCRdb holds only the in-frame ones, with some missing. V and J calls plus clone size are reproduced from that table; the DNA served to infer D and trimming. The sample contains 300,000 to 350,000 clones, nearly 90% of which appear only once. The CDR3 has 12 amino acids. Germline CDR1 and CDR2: SGHVS and FNYEAQ. Trimming cost V 3 bases and J 4 bases, with 4 bases left between them.

This chain uses TRBV7-6 with TRBJ1-5; D is uncertain. This TCR came from a woman between 18 and 29 years old with acute COVID-19. Sequenced material: PBMCs or T cells enriched from blood (not recorded which). The CDR3 sequence: CASSFLNQPQHF. CDR3 coding DNA: TGTGCCAGCAGCTTCCTAAATCAGCCCCAGCATTTT. Full variable domain (rest looked up from reference TRBV7-6 and TRBJ1-5): GAGVSQSPRYKVTKRGQDVALRCDPISGHVSLYWYRQALGQGPEFLTYFNYEAQQDKSGLPNDRFSAERPEGSISTLTIQRTEQRDSAMYRCASSFLNQPQHFGDGTRLSIL.